Here is one TCR beta chain with its context. The antigen is undetermined. The germline gives CDR1 KGHDR, CDR2 SFDVKD. Trimming stripped 4 bases from V and 6 bases from J, with 4 bases between. This CDR3 is 11 amino acids long. Some clones are missing from TCRdb's copy, which holds only in-frame ones; the method was immunoSEQ multiplex PCR. The repertoire holds 35,000 to 40,000 clones, 82% seen once, with less than 3.5% in the top ten. These data belong to a study of vaccination effects on CD4 cells after COVID-19. Study information: Viral peptide pool expansion of antigen-specific CD4+ T cells preceded sequencing in the ViraFEST assay. Broader study findings: Long after vaccination, the clones induced by infection and by vaccine shrank markedly in size.

A roughly ten-day culture period preceded the isolation of CD4+ T cells. Vaccinees lacked prior SARS-CoV-2 infection and tested negative for nucleocapsid antibodies. This TCR derives from a human donor who received a COVID-19 vaccine. Source: CD4+ T cells from PBMCs cultured without peptide, taken before COVID-19 vaccination. This chain connects TRBV24-1 to TRBJ2-3; D uncertain. The DNA for the CDR3 is TGTGCCACCAGTGAGGGGGATACGCAGTATTTT. This encodes CATSEGDTQYF.